This section outlines one TCR beta chain sequence together with its context. There is no known antigen for this receptor. Per-base quality was not reported, and no clone a single base away is much larger than it. Including the terminal cysteine and phenylalanine, the CDR3 comprises 13 residues. The kept DNA is CDR3 alone, 39 bases in frame from the first base. At the junction V is shortened by 7 bases and J by 3 bases, with 12 bases in between. The immunoSEQ Assay, a bias-controlled multiplex PCR, was used to amplify TCRbeta CDR3 regions from genomic DNA. The published analysis was carried out like this. The number of nucleated cells in each sample was estimated by amplification of reference gene primers within the assay. To quantify the absolute abundance of each unique TCRbeta CDR3 rearrangement, sequence reads were collapsed and filtered. For each sample, productive Simpson clonality was calculated by taking the square root of Simpson's diversity index across productive rearrangements. TCRdb limited this immuneACCESS table to in-frame rearrangements with V and J called. A share of clones is missing; checked studies link under half to unresolved V genes, and the rest is unexplained. D and trimming were read from the DNA, whereas the V and J calls and clone size are those reported in that table. In all, the sample holds a few hundred thousand clones, and approximately 88% of those were seen once. The top ten clones comprise roughly 12% of the sample.

This sample is part of a study of blood T cell repertoires in COVID-19 (dated by TCRdb to about 2020). As for the study more broadly: The collaborator samples originated in the United States, Italy and Spain and spanned the acute and convalescent phases of COVID-19. The samples were drawn from the first 160 participants of the ongoing ImmuneRACE study and from 950 to 1,500 subjects provided by 6 global collaborators. The sample metadata nearly always contained a de-identified subject ID, COVID-19 status, age in years and sex. HLA class I and class II types, where available, came from metadata supplied by the sample provider rather than from assay-based typing. The repertoires were released in a freely available public database meant as a resource for research on the immune response to SARS-CoV-2. Deeply sampled blood TCRbeta repertoires from subjects exposed to, actively infected with, or recovered from COVID-19 were included in the dataset. The prospective study material was composed of cDNA or gDNA derived from T cells, B-cell-depleted T cells, or PBMCs.

Study-wide findings and limitations: How much clinical and demographic metadata was included differed by source and by participant, and the metadata was provided uncurated.

One collaborating source in Seattle enrolled patients during active infection and followed them longitudinally through the course of disease. Each collaborating institution followed its own protocols to collect whole blood in K2EDTA tubes. For TCRbeta analysis, collaborators shipped samples as frozen whole blood, isolated PBMCs, or DNA extracted from either of those sample types. The specimen was peripheral blood. The sequence links TRBV12-3 or TRBV12-4 to TRBJ1-1, with a weak D call of TRBD1 (6 bases match). The source of this sequence is a woman in her forties or fifties with COVID-19, enrolled during active disease. The DNA reads as follows: TGTGCCAGCACCTCAACAGGGTACACTGAAGCTTTCTTT. This is translated as CASTSTGYTEAFF.